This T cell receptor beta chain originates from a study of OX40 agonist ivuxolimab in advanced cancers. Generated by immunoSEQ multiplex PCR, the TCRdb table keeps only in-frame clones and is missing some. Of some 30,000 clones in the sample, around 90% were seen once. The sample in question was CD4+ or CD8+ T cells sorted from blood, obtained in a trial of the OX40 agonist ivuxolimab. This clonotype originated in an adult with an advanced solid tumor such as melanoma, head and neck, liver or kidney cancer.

CDR3 residues: CASRSLNTEAFF. CDR3 bases: TGTGCCAGCCGATCTTTGAACACTGAAGCTTTCTTT. The rearrangement links TRBV5-6 to TRBJ1-1; D gene ambiguous. Germline CDR1 and CDR2: SGHDT and YYEEEE. The CDR3 runs to 12 residues. Trimming cost V 7 bases and J 0 bases, with 7 bases left between them.